This is a list of T cell receptor beta chains from one sample in a study of Graves' ophthalmopathy and Graves' hyperthyroidism. TCRdb recomputed calls from the multiplex PCR reads with MiXCR, one row per CDR3 protein. The sample shows over a million distinct CDR3 sequences, about 38% of them seen only once. Sequences were obtained from peripheral blood or thyroid tissue (not recorded which). These receptors were collected from an adult man with Graves' hyperthyroidism. The CDR3 runs from the conserved cysteine through the conserved F or W. Fields, in order: clone size, J gene, V gene, D gene, CDR3 DNA, CDR3 protein. D genes are given only for firm matches. Not all rows give a size; the values are once, few, many and, for expanded clones, a class.

few TRBJ1-2 TRBV28 . TGTGCCAGCAGTTTATTACCGGACCATCCCTATGGCTACACCTTC CASSLLPDHPYGYTF
few TRBJ2-5 TRBV29-1 TRBD2 TGCAGCGTTGTCTTGACTAGCGGGAGATATTTGGAGACCCAGTACTTC CSVVLTSGRYLETQYF
many TRBJ2-7 TRBV7-9 . TGTGCCAGCGGAGGGGGTGACCCTTACGAGCAGTACTTC CASGGGDPYEQYF
many TRBJ2-7 TRBV10-3 TRBD1 TGTGCCACCCAAATTCCCCCGGGACAGGACTCCTACGAGCAGTACTTC CATQIPPGQDSYEQYF
many TRBJ1-5 TRBV2 . TGTGCCAGCAGTGAAGAGGGGGTTCAGCCCCAGCATTTT CASSEEGVQPQHF
. TRBJ2-5 TRBV18 TRBD2 TGTGCCAGCTCCCCCGGGACTAGCGCAGACCAGTACTTC CASSPGTSADQYF
few TRBJ2-7 TRBV11-2 . TGTGCCAGCACCCCCGGCAGCACGATCTCCTACGAGCAGTACTTC CASTPGSTISYEQYF
many TRBJ1-1 TRBV2 . TGTGCCAGCAGCGAGGACATATCGAACACTGAAGCTTTCTTT CASSEDISNTEAFF
. TRBJ2-7 TRBV12-3/TRBV12-4 TRBD2 TGTGCCAGCAGCCTAGCGGGAGGGGTTGGAGAGCAGTACTTC CASSLAGGVGEQYF
few TRBJ1-2 TRBV12-3/TRBV12-4 . TGTGCCAGCAGTTTATCGCTTGTCGGGGGCTATGGCTACACCTTC CASSLSLVGGYGYTF
. TRBJ1-6 TRBV25-1 . TGTGCCTGCAGTGCTACCAGGGTCGATTCACCCCTCCACTTT CACSATRVDSPLHF
. TRBJ2-7 TRBV10-3 TRBD1 TGTGCCATCAGTTACCGCCTGGGACAGGGAGGGAACGAGCAGTACTTC CAISYRLGQGGNEQYF
. TRBJ1-4 TRBV7-9 TRBD1 TGTGCCAGCAGGGGACAGGGTCCACAAAAACTGTTTTTT CASRGQGPQKLFF
. TRBJ1-2 TRBV5-1 . TGCGCCAGCAGCCTGGCGAGGGACACGACCCCCTTC CASSLARDTTPF
few TRBJ2-5 TRBV29-1 . TGCAGCGTTGATAATGGTGGGGAGACCCAGTACTTC CSVDNGGETQYF
. TRBJ1-4 TRBV7-6 . TGTGCCAGCAGCTCCTCGCAGGGGCGGGTAGAAGAAAAACTGTTTTTT CASSSSQGRVEEKLFF
few TRBJ2-2 TRBV20-1 . TGCAGTGCCCGACTCGGGCGAGGCACCGGGGAGCTGTTTTTT CSARLGRGTGELFF
few TRBJ2-5 TRBV9 . TGTGCCAGCAGCGTTTTGGGGATTGGTCAAGATAAACAAGAGACCCAGTACTTC CASSVLGIGQDKQETQYF
. TRBJ2-5 TRBV2 . TGTGCCAGCAGTGAAATTACGGCACAAGAGACCCAGTACTTC CASSEITAQETQYF
many TRBJ2-2 TRBV7-2 . TGTGCCAGCAGCTATCGGGGGCCCGGGACCGGGGAGCTGTTTTTT CASSYRGPGTGELFF
many TRBJ2-2 TRBV9 . TGTGCCAGCAGCGTAGAAAGCCTCGTGGGCACCGGGGAGCTGTTTTTT CASSVESLVGTGELFF
few TRBJ1-4 TRBV25-1 . TGTGCCAGCAGTGAAAAGGGGGAAAAACTGTTTTTT CASSEKGEKLFF
few TRBJ2-7 TRBV12-3/TRBV12-4 . TGTGCCAGCAGTTTTGCGGGGTTGGCCTACGAGCAGTACTTC CASSFAGLAYEQYF
many TRBJ1-4 TRBV6-1 . TGTGCCAGCAGCCAAGGACAGTTGCGGGAAAAACTGTTTTTT CASSQGQLREKLFF
. TRBJ2-3 TRBV25-1 TRBD2 TGTGCCAGCAGCCAACGGGGACTAGGGAGCACAGATACGCAGTATTTT CASSQRGLGSTDTQYF
many TRBJ1-3 TRBV6-5 . TGTGCCAGCAGTTACTCCCACGGTCGCATGAACACCATATATTTT CASSYSHGRMNTIYF
. TRBJ2-7 TRBV5-1 . TGCGCCAGCAGCGCTCCGTCGGGAGAGCAGTACTTC CASSAPSGEQYF
. TRBJ1-5 TRBV15 TRBD1 TGTGCCACCAGCAGAGAACGCCGGACAGGGGCGTATAGCAATCAGCCCCAGCATTTT CATSRERRTGAYSNQPQHF
many TRBJ1-5 TRBV20-1 . TGCAGTGCTACCCGACAGGAGCTGTGGCAGCCCCAGCATTTT CSATRQELWQPQHF
. TRBJ1-2 TRBV2 . TGTGCCAGCAGGGCCCGGCCCTTCTATGGCTACACCTTC CASRARPFYGYTF
. TRBJ2-2 TRBV6-5 . TGTGCCAGCAGTTACCAAACGGGCACCGGGGAGCTGTTTTTT CASSYQTGTGELFF
. TRBJ1-1 TRBV18 . TGTGCCAGCTCACCAGGGAGAGAAGCTTCCTTT CASSPGREASF
few TRBJ1-5 TRBV19 . TGTGCCAGTAGTTCCTACTTCAATCAGCCCCAGCATTTT CASSSYFNQPQHF